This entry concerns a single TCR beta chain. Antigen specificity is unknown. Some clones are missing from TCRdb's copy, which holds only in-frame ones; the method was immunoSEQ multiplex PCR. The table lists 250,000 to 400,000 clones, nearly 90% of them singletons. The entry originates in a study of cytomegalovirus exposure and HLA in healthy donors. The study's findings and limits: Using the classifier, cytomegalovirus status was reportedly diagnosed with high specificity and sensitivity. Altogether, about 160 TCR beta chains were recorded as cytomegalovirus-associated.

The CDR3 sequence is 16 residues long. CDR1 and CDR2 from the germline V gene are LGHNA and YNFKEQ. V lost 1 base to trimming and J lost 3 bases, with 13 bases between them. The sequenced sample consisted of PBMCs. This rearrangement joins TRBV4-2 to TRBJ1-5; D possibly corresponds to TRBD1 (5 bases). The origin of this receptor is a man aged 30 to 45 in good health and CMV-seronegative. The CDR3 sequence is CASSQGPAGNNQPQHF. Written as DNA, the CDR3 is TGTGCCAGCAGCCAAGGTCCCGCAGGGAACAATCAGCCCCAGCATTTT.